This TCR beta chain stems from a study of blood T cell repertoires in COVID-19. Whole-study context: Acute and convalescent COVID-19 samples came from the United States, Italy and Spain. The cDNA or gDNA used as material had been derived from T cells, B-cell-depleted T cells, or PBMCs.

The Seattle patients joined while their infection was active and were tracked longitudinally afterward. As originally analysed: The assay estimated nucleated cells by amplifying reference gene primers. Here immunoSEQ multiplex PCR was the method, and the copy in TCRdb shows in-frame clones only, minus some. V, J and clone size derive from that table, while D and trimming were established from the DNA sequence. The sample records 200,000 to 250,000 clones, roughly nine tenths being singletons. The germline CDR1 and CDR2 sequences are MNHEY and SMNVEV (reference sequence). Trimming cost V 2 bases and J 2 bases, with 10 bases left between them. This CDR3 region has 14 residues.

The TCR was taken from a man in his fifties or sixties with COVID-19, enrolled during active disease. The V and J genes are TRBV27 and TRBJ2-7; D is possibly TRBD1 (7 bases). The sample comprised peripheral blood. The CDR3 region is CASSLGRGAYEQYF. CDR3 bases: TGTGCCAGCAGTTTAGGCAGGGGGGCCTACGAGCAGTACTTC.